The T cell receptor beta chain described here comes from a study of neoadjuvant anti-PD-1 for oral cavity cancer. Looking at the study overall: Patients mostly received three to four biweekly nivolumab doses at 3 mg/kg before surgery.

Time point: after neoadjuvant nivolumab, at surgical resection. The V end was cut by 1 base, the J end by 0 bases, with 8 bases between. Germline assignment: CDR1 SGHRS and CDR2 YFSETQ. CDR3 length equals 16 residues. PBMC libraries mostly used approximately 0.5 ug of input genomic DNA, with six replicates per sample. This table comes from immunoSEQ multiplex PCR, and its TCRdb copy is limited to in-frame clones, with some not included. This sample has about 39,000 clones; 60% to 80% occur once, and the top ten carry roughly 4.9%. The sequence was obtained from a person aged 40 to 85 with oral cavity squamous cell carcinoma. The chain recombines TRBV5-1 with TRBJ2-6, with no clear D. Sequencing used PBMCs, obtained after nivolumab (anti-PD-1) treatment. The CDR3 DNA reads TGCGCCAGCAGCTTGCTTAGTAGCTCTGGGGCCAACGTCCTGACTTTC. This translates into CASSLLSSSGANVLTF.